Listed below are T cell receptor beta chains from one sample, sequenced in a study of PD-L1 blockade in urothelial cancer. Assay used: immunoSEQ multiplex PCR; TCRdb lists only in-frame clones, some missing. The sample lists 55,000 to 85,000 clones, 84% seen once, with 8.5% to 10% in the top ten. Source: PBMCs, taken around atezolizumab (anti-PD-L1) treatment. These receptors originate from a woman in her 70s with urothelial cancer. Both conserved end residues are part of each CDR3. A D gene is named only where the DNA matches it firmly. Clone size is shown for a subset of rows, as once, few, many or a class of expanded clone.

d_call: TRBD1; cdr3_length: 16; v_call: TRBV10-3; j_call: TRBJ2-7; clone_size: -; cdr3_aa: CAISDSTGAAVSKEYF; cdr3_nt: TGTGCCATCAGTGATTCTACAGGGGCTGCGGTTTCTAAGGAGTACTTC
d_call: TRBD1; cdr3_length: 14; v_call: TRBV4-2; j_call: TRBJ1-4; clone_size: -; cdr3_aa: CASSPRDRDEKLFF; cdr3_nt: TGTGCCAGCAGCCCCCGGGACAGGGATGAAAAACTGTTTTTT
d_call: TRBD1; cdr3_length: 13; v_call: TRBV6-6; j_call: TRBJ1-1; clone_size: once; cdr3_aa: CASSYGQGGEAFF; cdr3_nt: TGTGCCAGCAGTTACGGACAGGGTGGTGAAGCTTTCTTT
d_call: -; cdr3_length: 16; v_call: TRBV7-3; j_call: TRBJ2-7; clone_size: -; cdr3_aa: CASSLEGAQGTLEQYF; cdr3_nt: TGTGCCAGCAGCTTAGAGGGTGCTCAGGGGACACTCGAGCAGTACTTC
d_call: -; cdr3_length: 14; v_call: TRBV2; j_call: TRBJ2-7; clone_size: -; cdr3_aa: CASSETGWTYEQYF; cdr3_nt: TGTGCCAGCAGTGAAACGGGGTGGACCTACGAGCAGTACTTC
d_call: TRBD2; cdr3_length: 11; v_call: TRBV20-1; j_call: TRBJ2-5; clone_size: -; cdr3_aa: CSAREREAQYF; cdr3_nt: TGCAGTGCTAGGGAGCGGGAGGCCCAGTACTTC
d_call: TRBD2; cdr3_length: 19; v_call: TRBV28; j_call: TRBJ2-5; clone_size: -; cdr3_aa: CASSYGSPAGREREETQYF; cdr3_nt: TGTGCCAGCAGTTATGGTTCACCGGCTGGGAGGGAGAGAGAGGAGACCCAGTACTTC
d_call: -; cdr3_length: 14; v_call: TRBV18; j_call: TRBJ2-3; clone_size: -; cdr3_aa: CASSPLGSSDTQYF; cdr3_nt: TGTGCCAGCTCACCCCTCGGGAGTTCAGATACGCAGTATTTT
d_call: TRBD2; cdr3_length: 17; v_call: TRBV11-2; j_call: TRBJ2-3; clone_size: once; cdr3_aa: CASSLGYTGLATDTQYF; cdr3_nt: TGTGCCAGCAGCTTAGGTTACACGGGACTAGCCACAGATACGCAGTATTTT
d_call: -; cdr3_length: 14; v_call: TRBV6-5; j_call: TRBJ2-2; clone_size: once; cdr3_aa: CASSYSGEAGELFF; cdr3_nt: TGTGCCAGCAGTTACTCGGGGGAGGCCGGGGAGCTGTTTTTT
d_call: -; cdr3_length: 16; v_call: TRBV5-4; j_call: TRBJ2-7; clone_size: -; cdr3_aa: CASSPGSGGVPYEQYF; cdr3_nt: TGTGCCAGCAGCCCAGGTAGCGGCGGGGTACCCTACGAGCAGTACTTC
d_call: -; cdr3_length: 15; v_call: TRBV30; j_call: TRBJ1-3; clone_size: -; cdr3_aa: CAWGRGHSPGNTIYF; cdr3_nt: TGTGCCTGGGGGAGAGGGCACTCTCCGGGAAACACCATATATTTT
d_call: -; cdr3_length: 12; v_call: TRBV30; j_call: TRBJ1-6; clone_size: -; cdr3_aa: CAWAAVNSPLHF; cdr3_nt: TGTGCCTGGGCGGCGGTCAATTCACCCCTCCACTTT
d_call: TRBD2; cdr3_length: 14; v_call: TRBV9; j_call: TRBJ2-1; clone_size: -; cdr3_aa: CASSVASGSNEQFF; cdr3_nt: TGTGCCAGCAGCGTGGCTAGCGGAAGCAATGAGCAGTTCTTC
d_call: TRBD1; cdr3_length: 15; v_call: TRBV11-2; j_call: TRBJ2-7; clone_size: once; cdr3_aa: CASSSTRDRTYEQYF; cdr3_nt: TGTGCCAGCAGCTCTACCCGGGACAGAACCTACGAGCAGTACTTC
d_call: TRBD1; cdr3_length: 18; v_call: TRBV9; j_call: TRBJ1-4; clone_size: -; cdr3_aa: CASSVGPGGPNKNEKLFF; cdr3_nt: TGTGCCAGCAGCGTAGGCCCAGGGGGCCCCAATAAGAATGAAAAACTGTTTTTT
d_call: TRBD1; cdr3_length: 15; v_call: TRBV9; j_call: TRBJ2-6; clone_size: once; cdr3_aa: CASSSRTGGANVLTF; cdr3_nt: TGTGCCAGCAGCTCCCGGACAGGTGGGGCCAACGTCCTGACTTTC
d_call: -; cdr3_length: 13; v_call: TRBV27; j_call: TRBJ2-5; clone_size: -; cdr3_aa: CASSLQGRQTQYF; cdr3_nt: TGTGCCAGCAGTTTACAGGGTCGGCAGACCCAGTACTTC
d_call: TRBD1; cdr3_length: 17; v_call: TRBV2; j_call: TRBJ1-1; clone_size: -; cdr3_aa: CASSLDRGPGLDTEAFF; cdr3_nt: TGTGCCAGCAGCCTAGACAGGGGGCCGGGCCTGGACACTGAAGCTTTCTTT
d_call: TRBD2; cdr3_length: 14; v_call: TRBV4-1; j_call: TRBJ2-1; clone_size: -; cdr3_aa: CASSPLAGGGEQFF; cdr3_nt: TGCGCCAGCAGCCCTTTAGCGGGAGGAGGTGAGCAGTTCTTC
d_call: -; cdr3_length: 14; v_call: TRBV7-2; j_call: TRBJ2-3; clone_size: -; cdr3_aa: CASSLSRNADTQYF; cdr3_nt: TGTGCCAGCAGCCTGAGCCGTAACGCAGATACGCAGTATTTT
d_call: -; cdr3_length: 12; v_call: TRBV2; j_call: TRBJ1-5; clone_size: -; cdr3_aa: CASSLQGAAQHF; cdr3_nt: TGTGCCAGCAGTTTACAGGGAGCGGCCCAGCATTTT
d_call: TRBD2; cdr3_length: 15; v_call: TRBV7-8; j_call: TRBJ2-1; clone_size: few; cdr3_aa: CASSRGLAGGHEQFF; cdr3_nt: TGTGCCAGCAGCCGCGGACTAGCGGGAGGGCATGAGCAGTTCTTC
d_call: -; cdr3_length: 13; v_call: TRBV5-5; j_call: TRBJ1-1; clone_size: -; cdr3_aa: CASSLVGDYEAFF; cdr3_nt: TGTGCCAGCAGCTTGGTGGGGGACTATGAAGCTTTCTTT
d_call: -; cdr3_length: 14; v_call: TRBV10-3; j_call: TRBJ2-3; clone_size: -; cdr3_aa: CAISERGLGDTQYF; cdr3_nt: TGTGCCATCAGTGAGAGGGGGTTGGGAGATACGCAGTATTTT
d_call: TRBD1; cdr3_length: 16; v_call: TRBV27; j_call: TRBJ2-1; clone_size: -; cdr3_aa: CASSSNRGPPYNEQFF; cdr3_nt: TGTGCCAGCAGTTCAAACAGGGGGCCACCCTACAATGAGCAGTTCTTC
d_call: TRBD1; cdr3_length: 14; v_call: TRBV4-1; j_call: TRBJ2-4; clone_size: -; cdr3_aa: CASSHPGQGNIQYF; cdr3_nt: TGCGCCAGCAGCCACCCCGGACAGGGTAACATTCAGTACTTC
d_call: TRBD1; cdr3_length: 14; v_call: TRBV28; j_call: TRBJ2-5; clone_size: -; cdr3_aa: CASSLLQGAQTQYF; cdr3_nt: TGTGCCAGCAGTTTACTTCAGGGGGCCCAGACCCAGTACTTC
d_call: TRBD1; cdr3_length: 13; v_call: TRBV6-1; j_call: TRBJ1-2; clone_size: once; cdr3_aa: CASTEGTVGGYTF; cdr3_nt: TGTGCCAGCACGGAAGGGACAGTGGGGGGCTACACCTTC
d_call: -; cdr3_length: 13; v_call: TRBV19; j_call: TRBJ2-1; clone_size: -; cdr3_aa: CASSQISYNEQFF; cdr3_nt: TGTGCCAGTAGTCAAATCTCCTACAATGAGCAGTTCTTC
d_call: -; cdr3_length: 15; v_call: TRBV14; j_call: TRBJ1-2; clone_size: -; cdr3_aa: CASSQDRSGVYGYTF; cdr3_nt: TGTGCCAGCAGCCAAGATCGGTCAGGGGTCTATGGCTACACCTTC
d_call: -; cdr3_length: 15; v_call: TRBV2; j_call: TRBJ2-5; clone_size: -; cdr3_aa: CASSETPAREETQYF; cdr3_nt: TGTGCCAGCAGTGAAACCCCCGCTCGGGAAGAGACCCAGTACTTC
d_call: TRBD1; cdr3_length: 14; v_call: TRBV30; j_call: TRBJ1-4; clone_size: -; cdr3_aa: CAWSGGQTNEKLFF; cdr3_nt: TGTGCCTGGAGTGGGGGACAGACGAATGAAAAACTGTTTTTT
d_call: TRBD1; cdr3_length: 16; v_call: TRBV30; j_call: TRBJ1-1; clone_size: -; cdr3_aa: CAWSWDLQGAGTEAFF; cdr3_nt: TGTGCCTGGAGTTGGGACTTGCAGGGGGCGGGCACTGAAGCTTTCTTT
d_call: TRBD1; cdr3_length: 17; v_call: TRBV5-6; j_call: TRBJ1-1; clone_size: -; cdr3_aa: CASSLTGGALMNTEAFF; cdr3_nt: TGTGCCAGCAGCTTGACAGGGGGGGCCTTAATGAACACTGAAGCTTTCTTT
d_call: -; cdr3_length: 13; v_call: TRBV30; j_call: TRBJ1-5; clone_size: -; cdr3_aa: CAWSVRGFQPQHF; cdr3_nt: TGTGCCTGGAGTGTAAGGGGGTTTCAGCCCCAGCATTTT
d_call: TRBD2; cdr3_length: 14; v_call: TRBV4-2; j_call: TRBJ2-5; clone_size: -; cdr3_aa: CASSPGLALETQYF; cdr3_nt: TGTGCCAGCAGCCCGGGACTAGCGCTAGAGACCCAGTACTTC
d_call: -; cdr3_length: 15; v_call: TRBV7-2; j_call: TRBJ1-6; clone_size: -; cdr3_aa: CASSLETEYNSPLHF; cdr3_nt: TGTGCCAGCAGCTTAGAGACAGAGTATAATTCACCCCTCCACTTT